The 21 T cell receptor beta chains below come from one sample, sequenced in a study of T-cell memory formation after mild COVID-19 (dated by TCRdb to 2020 to 2022). Receptor libraries were prepared by 5' RACE. Sequencing instrument: Illumina NovaSeq 6000. TCRdb cleaned the public reads at Q25 with fastp, built clones with MiXCR and kept in-frame beta chains. Each entry is one CDR3 protein sequence, shown with its most common DNA and genes. In all, the sample holds 350,000 or so distinct CDR3 sequences, and over 20% of those were seen once. The leading ten clones occupy roughly an eighth of the sample. The sample was PBMCs or a T cell subset sorted from them (not recorded which). The receptors shown here come from an adult woman who had mild COVID-19 (a few samples of this study predate the infection). The sample titles of this study are shuffled in the database, so cell type and time point are left out; the donor was told from shared clones.

The rearrangement joins TRBV5-1 to TRBJ2-1; D gene uncertain. In germline, CDR1 is SGHRS, CDR2 YFSETQ. The CDR3 consists of 16 residues. V gave up 4 bases and J gave up 4 bases, with 18 bases separating them. The CDR3 loop is CASSPVETYLYNEQFF. The DNA of the CDR3 is TGCGCCAGCAGCCCAGTAGAGACTTATTTATACAATGAGCAGTTCTTC. Looking up the rest from reference TRBV5-1 and TRBJ2-1 gives the full variable domain: KAGVTQTPRYLIKTRGQQVTLSCSPISGHRSVSWYQQTPGQGLQFLFEYFSETQRNKGNFPGRFSGRQFSNSRSEMNVSTLELGDSALYLCASSPVETYLYNEQFFGPGTRLTVL.

This clonotype was seen a handful of times. The chain combines TRBV4-1 with TRBJ1-2; 8 bases fit TRBD1. The J segment lost 7 bases and the V segment lost 3 bases, leaving 13 bases of the junction unmatched. CDR3 length: 16 amino acids. From germline, CDR1 is MGHRA and CDR2 YSYEKL. In nucleotides, the CDR3 is TGCGCCAGCAGCCATGAAGCGGACAGGGCACTCTTTGGCTACACCTTC. Protein product: CASSHEADRALFGYTF.

This clonotype occurred a few times. This chain joins TRBV2 and TRBJ2-7, with D unresolved. This CDR3 has 14 residues. Looked up from germline, CDR1 is SNHLY and CDR2 is FYNNEI. V was pared by 3 bases and J by 6 bases, with 15 bases between. CDR3 residues: CASSDPTSIGEQYF. CDR3 nucleotide sequence: TGTGCCAGCAGTGACCCGACTTCCATCGGCGAGCAGTACTTC.

The sample holds a few counts of this clonotype. The chain is built from TRBV5-1 and TRBJ2-3; weak D call: TRBD1 (6 bases). The CDR3 has 17 residues. V was cut by 2 bases and J by 1 base, with 17 bases left in between. Germline V gene sequence: CDR1 SGHRS, CDR2 YFSETQ. As DNA, the CDR3 is TGCGCCAGCAGCTTAGGCAGGGGCCGACCCCGCACAGATACGCAGTATTTT. Protein sequence: CASSLGRGRPRTDTQYF.

The rearrangement joins TRBV5-1 to TRBJ2-1, with TRBD2 identical over 10 bases. The germline V gene encodes CDR1 SGHRS and CDR2 YFSETQ. V dropped 0 bases and J dropped 2; count of bases not matched to a gene: 2. The CDR3 totals 16 residues. The CDR3 spells CASSLEAGGTYNEQFF. CDR3 DNA: TGCGCCAGCAGCTTGGAAGCGGGGGGGACCTACAATGAGCAGTTCTTC.

The J gene is TRBJ2-4, the V gene TRBV10-3; 10 bases agree with TRBD2. Germline CDR1 ENHRY, CDR2 SYGVKD. The CDR3 sequence is 13 residues long. With V trimmed by 6 bases and J by 9 bases, 5 bases remained unmatched. DNA of the CDR3: TGTGCCATCAGCGCACGGACTAGCGGCATTCAGTACTTC. The encoded protein is CAISARTSGIQYF.

Only a few counts were recorded for this clonotype. The V call is TRBV6-2 or TRBV6-3, the J call TRBJ2-1, with TRBD2 matching over 13 bases. Germline V CDR1 and CDR2: MNHEY, SVGEGT. The V gene end was trimmed by 5 bases and the J gene end by 7 bases; junction bases not matched to a gene: 8. The CDR3 spans 16 residues. The CDR3 DNA is TGTGCCAGCAGTCCCTGGACTAGCGGGAGCCAAAATGAGCAGTTCTTC. Translating gives CASSPWTSGSQNEQFF.

The chain is built from TRBV6-5 and TRBJ1-1; D remains ambiguous. The germline CDR1 and CDR2 sequences are MNHEY and SVGAGI. The CDR3 has 14 amino acids. Trimming shortened V by 2 bases and J by 3 bases, and 10 bases separated the two germline ends. CDR3 bases: TGTGCCAGCAGTTACCTCGACACGTACACTGAAGCTTTCTTT. This codes for CASSYLDTYTEAFF.

This clonotype was counted once. V is TRBV11-2 and J is TRBJ2-5; 10 nucleotides line up with TRBD2. Germline V gene data show CDR1 as SGHAT and CDR2 as FQNNGV. V lost 5 bases and J lost 7; bases outside the gene matches: 10. The CDR3 is 15 amino acids. The CDR3 spells CASSPSGRVPGTQYF. In DNA form, the CDR3 reads TGTGCCAGCAGCCCTAGCGGGAGAGTCCCGGGGACCCAGTACTTC.

This rearrangement joins TRBV5-1 to TRBJ2-3, with D possibly being TRBD2 (5 bases). In germline, CDR1 is SGHRS, CDR2 YFSETQ. The CDR3 runs 17 residues. Trimming removed 0 bases at V and 6 bases at J, with 20 bases between. The CDR3 sequence: CASSLARASAGSDTQYF. The DNA for the CDR3 is TGCGCCAGCAGCTTGGCGCGGGCGTCTGCCGGGTCCGATACGCAGTATTTT.

This clonotype appeared many times. J is TRBJ2-7 and V is TRBV20-1; the match to TRBD2 covers 7 bases. Germline CDR1 reads DFQATT; CDR2 reads SNEGSKA (reference sequence). The CDR3 contains 15 residues. Unmatched junction bases numbered 11, after V lost 3 bases and J lost 3 bases. CDR3 protein: CSASILSGINYEQYF. In DNA, the CDR3 is TGCAGTGCTAGCATTTTAAGCGGGATAAACTACGAGCAGTACTTC.

The table lists this clonotype with a few counts. The chain links TRBV20-1 to TRBJ2-3, with D possibly being TRBD1 or TRBD2 (5 bases each). Germline loops: CDR1 DFQATT, CDR2 SNEGSKA (reference sequence). The CDR3 runs 13 residues. The V gene lost 3 bases and the J gene lost 0 bases, with 7 bases spanning the gap. The CDR3 reads CSASRDSTDTQYF. In DNA, the CDR3 is TGCAGTGCTAGCCGGGACAGCACAGATACGCAGTATTTT.

This clonotype turned up a few times. The chain couples TRBV19 to TRBJ2-3, with 7 nucleotides matching TRBD1. The length of the CDR3 is 16 residues. The V gene end was trimmed by 5 bases and the J gene end by 1 base; junction bases not matched to a gene: 9. CDR1 is LNHDA, CDR2 SQIVND, per germline (reference sequence). DNA of the CDR3: TGTGCCAGTAGTCTCGACCGGACAGGAGGCACAGATACGCAGTATTTT. This gives the protein CASSLDRTGGTDTQYF.

The V call is TRBV7-9, the J call TRBJ1-4; D not certain. CDR1 is SEHNR, CDR2 FQNEAQ, per germline (reference sequence). The CDR3 is 15 amino acids. V lost 5 bases and J 1 base, leaving 11 bases between the germline ends. The CDR3 is CASSDTEQTNEKLFF. CDR3 DNA sequence: TGTGCCAGCAGCGACACGGAACAAACTAATGAAAAACTGTTTTTT.

This clonotype was counted between two and nine times. V usage is TRBV5-4 and J usage is TRBJ2-2, with a weak D call TRBD2 (6 bases). The CDR3 totals 16 residues. In germline, CDR1 is SGHNT, CDR2 YYREEE (reference sequence). V was trimmed by 0 bases and J by 0 bases, leaving 9 bases between them. This chain's CDR3 is CASSLGAGPNTGELFF. CDR3 coding DNA: TGTGCCAGCAGCTTGGGGGCGGGACCGAACACCGGGGAGCTGTTTTTT.

In its sample, this clonotype was seen a few times. V usage is TRBV6-5 and J usage is TRBJ2-2; perhaps TRBD2 as D (7 bases). V lost 10 bases and J lost 9, with 24 bases in between. This CDR3 spans 15 amino acids. Germline V gives CDR1 MNHEY, CDR2 SVGAGI. The CDR3 loop reads CATRDRGAGDRELFF. CDR3 in DNA: TGTGCCACCAGAGATCGGGGGGCAGGTGACCGGGAGCTGTTTTTT.

The genes are TRBV13 and TRBJ1-5; 9 nucleotides match TRBD1. CDR3 length: 17 amino acids. The V and J ends lost 0 bases and 6 bases, in that order; junction bases with no gene match: 9. Germline CDR1 reads PRHDT; CDR2 reads FYEKMQ (reference sequence). The CDR3 sequence is CASSLGLIGTGSQPQHF. DNA for the CDR3: TGTGCCAGCAGCTTAGGCCTAATAGGGACAGGGTCTCAGCCCCAGCATTTT. The complete variable domain, with remaining parts taken from reference TRBV13 and TRBJ1-5, reads AAGVIQSPRHLIKEKRETATLKCYPIPRHDTVYWYQQGPGQDPQFLISFYEKMQSDKGSIPDRFSAQQFSDYHSELNMSSLELGDSALYFCASSLGLIGTGSQPQHFGDGTRLSIL.

The chain employs TRBV6-2 or TRBV6-3 and TRBJ2-1, with D hard to call. Germline V gene data show CDR1 as MNHEY and CDR2 as SVGEGT. CDR3 length: 17 amino acids. Trimming removed 2 bases at V and 7 bases at J, with 21 bases between. CDR3 DNA sequence: TGTGCCAGCAGTTACCGCAGTTTAGTCGGGTTGGCGAATGAGCAGTTCTTC. Protein product: CASSYRSLVGLANEQFF.

This clonotype showed up just a few times. CDR3 in amino acids: CASSYPGIYEQYF. The CDR3 DNA sequence: TGTGCCAGCAGCTATCCAGGGATCTACGAGCAGTACTTC. The V gene is TRBV7-9, the J gene TRBJ2-7; possibly TRBD1 for D (5 bases). The CDR3 consists of 13 residues. Deletions cut 4 bases from V and 3 bases from J, with 10 bases between. The V gene's germline CDR1 is SEHNR and CDR2 FQNEAQ (reference sequence).

In its sample, this clonotype was seen a few times. J is TRBJ2-7 and V is TRBV4-2; maybe TRBD1 (5 bases). V lost 1 base and J lost 6, with 10 bases in between. This CDR3 contains 13 residues. Germline V gene sequence: CDR1 LGHNA, CDR2 YNFKEQ. CDR3 residues: CASSQGQGVEQYF. The CDR3 region has the DNA TGTGCCAGCAGCCAAGGTCAAGGGGTCGAGCAGTACTTC.

This clonotype has just a few counts. This sequence joins TRBV27 and TRBJ1-1; D is uncertain. This CDR3 is 13 amino acids long. Looked up from germline, CDR1 is MNHEY and CDR2 is SMNVEV (reference sequence). V was pared by 6 bases and J by 4 bases, with 12 bases between. CDR3 loop: CASRDTSTTEAFF. CDR3 bases: TGTGCCAGCAGGGATACATCGACCACTGAAGCTTTCTTT.